Below are 14 T cell receptor beta chains sequenced from a single sample in a study of cytomegalovirus exposure and HLA in healthy donors. Both 60 Vbeta primers and 13 Jbeta primers went into the PCR. Assay used: immunoSEQ multiplex PCR; TCRdb lists only in-frame clones, some missing. This sample has more than 95,000 clones, with more than 70% found just once. The sample consisted of PBMCs. These TCRs come from a man younger than 45 in good health and CMV-seronegative.

The rearrangement links TRBV7-2 to TRBJ1-2; D gene uncertain. The CDR3 is 14 amino acids. V lost 5 bases to trimming and J lost 2 bases, with 12 bases between them. The germline V gene encodes CDR1 SGHTA and CDR2 FQGNSA. In DNA form, the CDR3 reads TGTGCCAGCAGCCCGACATCTTTCAACTATGGCTACACCTTC. Residues: CASSPTSFNYGYTF.

The chain links TRBV30 to TRBJ1-1; TRBD1 matches at 8 bases. Germline loops: CDR1 GTSNPN, CDR2 SVGIG (reference sequence). This CDR3 has 13 amino acids. With 5 bases clipped from V and 3 bases from J, the junction kept 5 bases outside the gene matches. In DNA, the CDR3 is TGTGCCTGGGACAGGGGAGGGGACACTGAAGCTTTCTTT. Translation gives CAWDRGGDTEAFF.

This clone was detected once. The chain joins TRBV5-1 to TRBJ2-2; D uncertain. The CDR3 is 14 amino acids. The V gene's germline CDR1 is SGHRS and CDR2 YFSETQ. V was pared by 5 bases and J by 0 bases, with 8 bases between. The CDR3 region has the DNA TGCGCCAGCAGTGATCAGTCGAACACCGGGGAGCTGTTTTTT. This gives the protein CASSDQSNTGELFF. Full variable domain (missing parts from reference TRBV5-1 and TRBJ2-2): KAGVTQTPRYLIKTRGQQVTLSCSPISGHRSVSWYQQTPGQGLQFLFEYFSETQRNKGNFPGRFSGRQFSNSRSEMNVSTLELGDSALYLCASSDQSNTGELFFGEGSRLTVL.

The sample holds one count of this clone. This chain uses TRBV9 with TRBJ2-1; 10 bases agree with TRBD2. Germline V gives CDR1 SGDLS, CDR2 YYNGEE. The CDR3 has 16 residues. J was trimmed by 4 bases and V by 0 bases; bases with no gene match: 4. CDR3 sequence reads: CASSVDQRGGYNEQFF. CDR3 in DNA: TGTGCCAGCAGCGTAGACCAGCGGGGGGGATACAATGAGCAGTTCTTC.

The rearrangement links TRBV6-5 to TRBJ1-1; 7 bases are shared with TRBD1. Germline V gene data show CDR1 as MNHEY and CDR2 as SVGAGI. The CDR3 consists of 14 residues. Unmatched junction bases numbered 8, after V lost 5 bases and J lost 5 bases. CDR3 protein: CASSATGAQTEAFF. The DNA for the CDR3 is TGTGCCAGCAGTGCAACAGGGGCCCAAACTGAAGCTTTCTTT.

The rearrangement joins TRBV5-6 to TRBJ2-1, with 12 bases lining up with TRBD2. CDR1 and CDR2 from the germline V gene are SGHDT and YYEEEE. The V segment lost 4 bases and the J segment 6 bases; nucleotides outside the gene matches: 14. This CDR3 contains 18 residues. CDR3 protein: CASSGGLAGPLVFNEQFF. For the CDR3, the DNA is TGTGCCAGCAGCGGAGGACTAGCGGGACCCCTCGTTTTCAATGAGCAGTTCTTC.

This rearrangement joins TRBV21-1 to TRBJ1-1. TRBV21-1 is annotated as a pseudogene. The CDR3 contains 15 residues. In DNA, the CDR3 is TGTGCCAGCAGCAAAGCGCTTTCGGGGAACACTGAAGCTTTCTTT. This encodes CASSKALSGNTEAFF.

The chain has TRBV11-2 and TRBJ2-7; 12 bases agree with TRBD1. J lost 5 bases, V lost 5 bases, and 7 bases had no gene match. Germline V lookup: CDR1 SGHAT, CDR2 FQNNGV. This CDR3 is built from 15 residues. The chain's CDR3 is CASSQPGQGAHEQYF. Here the CDR3 DNA reads TGTGCCAGCAGCCAACCGGGACAGGGGGCTCACGAGCAGTACTTC.

The rearrangement links TRBV9 to TRBJ1-1; D ambiguous. Germline V gene data show CDR1 as SGDLS and CDR2 as YYNGEE. V was trimmed by 4 bases and J by 2 bases, leaving 18 bases between them. The CDR3 contains 16 residues. The CDR3 sequence is CASSRGPRRGNTEAFF. The DNA for the CDR3 is TGTGCCAGCAGCCGAGGACCGAGACGGGGAAACACTGAAGCTTTCTTT. The variable domain in full, with the rest retrieved from reference TRBV9 and TRBJ1-1, is DSGVTQTPKHLITATGQRVTLRCSPRSGDLSVYWYQQSLDQGLQFLIQYYNGEERAKGNILERFSAQQFPDLHSELNLSSLELGDSALYFCASSRGPRRGNTEAFFGQGTRLTVV.

The rearrangement links TRBV7-8 to TRBJ2-2, with 7 bases fitting TRBD1. There are 15 residues in the CDR3. Unmatched junction bases numbered 3, after V lost 3 bases and J lost 2 bases. The V gene's germline CDR1 is SGHVS and CDR2 FQNEAQ. CDR3 sequence (DNA): TGTGCCAGCAGCTTGAGGGACAGAAACACCGGGGAGCTGTTTTTT. It codes for CASSLRDRNTGELFF.

This clone was counted only a few times. The rearrangement links TRBV15 to TRBJ1-2, with TRBD1 as a possible D gene (6 bases). There are 14 residues in the CDR3. The V gene lost 3 bases and the J gene lost 9 bases, with 17 bases spanning the gap. Germline V CDR1 and CDR2: LNHNV, YYDKDF (reference sequence). This chain's CDR3 is CATSRGTGINSYTF. CDR3 coding DNA: TGTGCCACCAGCAGGGGAACAGGGATTAATAGCTACACCTTC.

The V gene is TRBV7-2, the J gene TRBJ2-3; D perhaps matches TRBD2 (5 bases). This CDR3 is 15 amino acids long. Germline-derived CDR1 and CDR2 are SGHTA and FQGNSA. The V and J ends lost 5 bases and 7 bases respectively, with 19 bases between them. CDR3 coding DNA: TGTGCCAGCAGCCAACAAGGCGGGCAAGGCAATACGCAGTATTTT. It encodes CASSQQGGQGNTQYF.

Concerning this clone: At one of its ends the junction is not consistent with the germline gene, which may arise from a read error. The V call is TRBV19, the J call TRBJ2-5; D not certain. CDR1 and CDR2 from the germline V gene are LNHDA and SQIVND (reference sequence). The CDR3 length is 13 residues. CDR3 region: CASSIDGEETQYF. The CDR3 nucleotides read TGTGCCAGTAGTATAGACGGAGAAGAAACCCAGTACTTC.

The genes are TRBV5-1 and TRBJ1-3; D not certain. In germline, CDR1 is SGHRS, CDR2 YFSETQ. With 0 bases removed from V and 4 bases from J, the gap between germline ends came to 8 bases. This CDR3 is 14 amino acids long. The CDR3 spells CASSLVEGGNTIYF. DNA of the CDR3: TGCGCCAGCAGCTTGGTCGAGGGCGGAAACACCATATATTTT.